What follows are 23 T cell receptor beta chains derived from one specimen sequenced in a study of blood T cell repertoires in COVID-19. Clones were sequenced by immunoSEQ multiplex PCR, and TCRdb holds only the in-frame ones, with some missing. Of 140,000 or so clones detected, 70% to 90% appear once; the ten largest clones hold less than 4%. Material: PBMCs or T cells enriched from blood (not recorded which). The receptors stem from a woman between 50 and 59 years old with acute COVID-19.

The V gene is TRBV4-2, the J gene TRBJ2-2, with 9 nucleotides matching TRBD2. This CDR3 spans 16 amino acids. Trimming cost V 5 bases and J 5 bases; bases outside gene matches: 9. Germline CDR1 is LGHNA and CDR2 is YNFKEQ. The CDR3 region is CASSALAGSRTGELFF. The CDR3 DNA is TGTGCCAGCAGCGCCCTAGCGGGAAGCAGGACCGGGGAGCTGTTTTTT.

The sample holds a few counts of this clone. The chain couples TRBV4-2 to TRBJ2-3; 14 bases line up with TRBD2. The CDR3 consists of 15 residues. J was trimmed by 3 bases and V by 4 bases; bases with no gene match: 0. Germline CDR1 is LGHNA and CDR2 is YNFKEQ. The CDR3 DNA reads TGTGCCAGCAGCCGGACTAGCGGGAGGACAGATACGCAGTATTTT. Translation gives CASSRTSGRTDTQYF.

This clone appeared a single time. The chain uses TRBV7-8 and TRBJ1-6; D is unclear. Germline V gene lookup returns CDR1 SGHVS and CDR2 FQNEAQ. Trimming pared 4 bases from V and 7 bases from J, leaving 11 bases between. The CDR3 contains 14 residues. The CDR3, as DNA: TGTGCCAGCAGCTCGATCCAGTTGAATTCACCCCTCCACTTT. Translating gives CASSSIQLNSPLHF.

The chain joins TRBV11-2 to TRBJ1-1; D unresolved. The CDR3 sequence is 13 residues long. Germline CDR1 and CDR2: SGHAT and FQNNGV. V was clipped by 5 bases and J by 5 bases, with 12 bases between them. The CDR3 spells CASSGLLGTEAFF. CDR3 DNA sequence: TGTGCCAGCAGCGGACTACTGGGGACTGAAGCTTTCTTT.

V usage is TRBV3-1 (or the pseudogene TRBV3-2) and J usage is TRBJ1-2; the match to TRBD1 covers 9 bases. V shed 4 bases, J shed 7 bases, and the junction held 4 bases outside the gene matches. CDR1 and CDR2 from the germline V gene are LGHDT and YNNKEL (reference sequence). This CDR3 is built from 13 residues. CDR3 region: CASSPTGGSGYTF. CDR3 bases: TGTGCCAGCAGCCCAACAGGGGGCAGTGGCTACACCTTC.

This sequence joins TRBV19 and TRBJ2-3; 7 nucleotides line up with TRBD1. This CDR3 is 16 amino acids long. Trimming cost V 5 bases and J 3 bases; bases outside gene matches: 11. In germline, CDR1 is LNHDA, CDR2 SQIVND (reference sequence). The CDR3 region has the DNA TGTGCCAGTAGTTGGGGACAGTCCCTAGGGACAGATACGCAGTATTTT. Amino acids: CASSWGQSLGTDTQYF.

V gene TRBV19 combines with J gene TRBJ1-3; D gene ambiguous. The CDR3 totals 14 residues. V shed 8 bases and J shed 0 bases, with 11 bases lying between them. Germline V gene sequence: CDR1 LNHDA, CDR2 SQIVND (reference sequence). The CDR3 spells CASATGSSGNTIYF. DNA of the CDR3: TGTGCCAGTGCGACGGGAAGCTCTGGAAACACCATATATTTT.

The rearrangement uses TRBV7-9 and TRBJ2-1; the D gene is possibly TRBD1 (6 bases). This CDR3 is 15 amino acids long. V lost 10 bases and J 0 bases, leaving 16 bases between the germline ends. The germline CDR1 and CDR2 sequences are SEHNR and FQNEAQ (reference sequence). This CDR3 reads CATPNQGSSYNEQFF. The CDR3 DNA is TGTGCCACACCAAACCAGGGGAGCTCCTACAATGAGCAGTTCTTC.

The chain recombines TRBV2 with TRBJ1-1; D gene unclear. From germline, CDR1 is SNHLY and CDR2 FYNNEI. The germline V and J ends were trimmed by 6 bases and 11 bases, with 25 bases remaining between them. The CDR3 contains 15 residues. The CDR3 DNA reads TGTGCCAGCAGGGGCAGAGACGAATCACCAAAATTTGCTTTCTTT. It is translated as CASRGRDESPKFAFF.

The V and J genes are TRBV19 and TRBJ2-7; TRBD2 might be the D (5 bases). Trimming took off 6 bases at V and 0 bases at J, with 12 bases between the two ends. Germline CDR1 is LNHDA and CDR2 is SQIVND (reference sequence). This CDR3 has 14 amino acids. CDR3 protein: CASSLLAGSYEQYF. The CDR3 region has the DNA TGTGCCAGTAGCCTGCTTGCGGGCTCCTACGAGCAGTACTTC.

The chain uses TRBV6-5 and TRBJ2-1, with a possible D match to TRBD2 (5 bases). CDR1 is MNHEY, CDR2 SVGAGI, per germline. CDR3 length: 15 residues. V lost 6 bases and J 6 bases, leaving 18 bases between the germline ends. This chain's CDR3 is CASSTDLLSFNEQFF. The CDR3 DNA reads as TGTGCCAGCAGCACGGACTTACTCAGTTTCAATGAGCAGTTCTTC.

The V gene is TRBV6-6, the J gene TRBJ1-4; D may be TRBD1 (6 bases). Germline V gene lookup returns CDR1 MNHNY and CDR2 SVGAGI (reference sequence). The CDR3 has 14 amino acids. Trimming removed 6 bases from V and 5 bases from J, with 13 bases in between. The CDR3 bases are TGTGCCAGCAGCCCAGGGGCTTCAAATGAAAAACTGTTTTTT. Encoded protein: CASSPGASNEKLFF.

The chain links TRBV29-1 to TRBJ1-1; D is ambiguous. There are 10 residues in the CDR3. Trimming took 7 bases from V and 5 from J, leaving 8 bases between them. CDR1 is SQVTM, CDR2 ANQGSEA, per germline. CDR3 DNA: TGCAGCGGGGCGAATACTGAAGCTTTCTTT. Its translation: CSGANTEAFF.

The V gene is TRBV7-2, the J gene TRBJ2-1; D gene unclear. Trimming took off 0 bases at V and 4 bases at J, with 10 bases between the two ends. The CDR3 is 15 residues long. The germline gives CDR1 SGHTA, CDR2 FQGNSA. The CDR3 DNA follows: TGTGCCAGCAGCTTAGCGTCCCGTACATACAATGAGCAGTTCTTC. Its translation is CASSLASRTYNEQFF.

The chain employs TRBV30 and TRBJ2-2; tentative D call: TRBD1 (5 bases). Germline values: CDR1 GTSNPN, CDR2 SVGIG (reference sequence). The CDR3 consists of 15 residues. V gave up 0 bases and J gave up 2 bases, with 10 bases separating them. The CDR3 nucleotides are TGTGCCTGGAGTGTACAAGGGGCCAACACCGGGGAGCTGTTTTTT. This codes for CAWSVQGANTGELFF. Full variable domain (remainder filled in from reference TRBV30 and TRBJ2-2): SQTIHQWPATLVQPVGSPLSLECTVEGTSNPNLYWYRQAAGRGLQLLFYSVGIGQISSEVPQNLSASRPQDRQFILSSKKLLLSDSGFYLCAWSVQGANTGELFFGEGSRLTVL.

This chain uses TRBV5-8 with TRBJ2-3; D ambiguous. Germline CDR1 reads SGHTS; CDR2 reads YDEGEE. Trimming removed 4 bases at V and 0 bases at J, with 9 bases between. The CDR3 runs 14 residues. The CDR3 sequence: CASSPDFSTDTQYF. CDR3 nucleotide sequence: TGTGCCAGCAGCCCTGACTTCAGCACAGATACGCAGTATTTT.

There are a few counts of this clone. J is TRBJ1-5 and V is TRBV7-9; D is possibly TRBD1 (5 bases). CDR1 and CDR2 from the germline V gene are SEHNR and FQNEAQ (reference sequence). This CDR3 has 14 amino acids. The V gene lost 4 bases and the J gene lost 1 base, with 8 bases spanning the gap. The CDR3 protein is CASSSTESNQPQHF. The CDR3 DNA reads TGTGCCAGCAGCTCGACAGAGAGCAATCAGCCCCAGCATTTT.

V usage is TRBV19 and J usage is TRBJ2-1; TRBD2 matches at 9 bases. The CDR3 sequence is 17 residues long. From germline, CDR1 is LNHDA and CDR2 SQIVND (reference sequence). Unmatched junction bases numbered 13, after V lost 6 bases and J lost 4 bases. The CDR3 protein is CASRSGTSIHRYNEQFF. CDR3 DNA sequence: TGTGCCAGTAGGTCCGGGACTAGCATACACCGGTACAATGAGCAGTTCTTC.

The chain joins TRBV9 to TRBJ2-3, with 8 nucleotides matching TRBD2. The CDR3 spans 16 residues. The junction had 13 bases not matched to a gene; V was cut back by 3 bases and J by 7 bases. Germline V lookup: CDR1 SGDLS, CDR2 YYNGEE. The CDR3 is CASSAQLAVGQNTQYF. The CDR3 coding sequence is TGTGCCAGCAGCGCTCAACTAGCGGTCGGTCAAAATACGCAGTATTTT. Looking up the rest from reference TRBV9 and TRBJ2-3 gives the full variable domain: DSGVTQTPKHLITATGQRVTLRCSPRSGDLSVYWYQQSLDQGLQFLIQYYNGEERAKGNILERFSAQQFPDLHSELNLSSLELGDSALYFCASSAQLAVGQNTQYFGPGTRLTVL.

CDR3 coding DNA: TGTGCCAGCAGTTACGGCGGGAGTGCAGATACGCAGTATTTT. Encoded protein: CASSYGGSADTQYF. The chain couples TRBV6-2 or TRBV6-3 to TRBJ2-3; 7 nucleotides align to TRBD2. The CDR3 is 14 amino acids. V dropped 2 bases and J dropped 4; count of bases not matched to a gene: 3. The germline V gene encodes CDR1 MNHEY and CDR2 SVGEGT.

V is TRBV5-1 and J is TRBJ1-3, with D possibly being TRBD1 (6 bases). The CDR3 totals 16 residues. Trimming took off 3 bases at V and 2 bases at J, with 15 bases between the two ends. Germline CDR1 is SGHRS and CDR2 is YFSETQ. The CDR3 region is CASSSDRQAAGNTIYF. CDR3 coding DNA: TGCGCCAGCAGCTCAGACCGACAGGCCGCTGGAAACACCATATATTTT.

This sequence joins TRBV29-1 and TRBJ1-2, with D maybe TRBD1 (6 bases). Germline-derived CDR1 and CDR2 are SQVTM and ANQGSEA. V dropped 1 base and J dropped 7 bases, with 16 bases sitting between them. The CDR3 runs 14 residues. As DNA, the CDR3 is TGCAGCGTTGAAGTGTTCAGGGGCGCGGGTGGCTACACCTTC. Its translation: CSVEVFRGAGGYTF.

The V and J genes are TRBV14 and TRBJ2-1, with TRBD2 identical over 13 bases. Per germline, CDR1 SGHDN and CDR2 FVKESK. With 1 base clipped from V and 7 bases from J, the junction kept 4 bases outside the gene matches. The CDR3 consists of 16 residues. The CDR3 DNA reads as TGTGCCAGCAGCCAAGGTACTAGCGGGAGGGTGAATGAGCAGTTCTTC. This sequence encodes CASSQGTSGRVNEQFF.